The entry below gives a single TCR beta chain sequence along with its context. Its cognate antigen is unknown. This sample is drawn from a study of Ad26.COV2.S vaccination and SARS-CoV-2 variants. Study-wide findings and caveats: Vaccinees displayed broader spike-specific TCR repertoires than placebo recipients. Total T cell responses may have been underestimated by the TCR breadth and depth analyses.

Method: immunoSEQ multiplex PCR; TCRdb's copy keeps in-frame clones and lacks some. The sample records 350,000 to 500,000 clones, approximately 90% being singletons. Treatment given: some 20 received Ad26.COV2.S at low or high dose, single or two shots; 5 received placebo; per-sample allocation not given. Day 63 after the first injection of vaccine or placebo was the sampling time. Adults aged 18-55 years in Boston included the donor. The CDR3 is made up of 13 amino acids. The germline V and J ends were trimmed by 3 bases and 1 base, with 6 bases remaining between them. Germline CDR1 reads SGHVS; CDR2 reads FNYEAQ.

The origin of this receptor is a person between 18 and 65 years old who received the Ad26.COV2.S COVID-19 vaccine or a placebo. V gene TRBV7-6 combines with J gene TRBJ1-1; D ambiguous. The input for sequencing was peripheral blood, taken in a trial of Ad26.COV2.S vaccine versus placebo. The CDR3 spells CASSFGRNTEAFF. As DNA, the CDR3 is TGTGCCAGCAGCTTCGGGAGGAACACTGAAGCTTTCTTT.